This T cell receptor beta chain comes out of a study of response to subunit inactivated influenza vaccine. Many counts were recorded for this clonotype. Its antigen remains unidentified. A junction boundary mismatches the germline segment, possibly from a read error. Study outcomes and limitations: The authors suggested that every seasonal influenza vaccination recruits few new T cells.

The CDR3 totals 15 residues. Germline lookup yields CDR1 SSHAT and CDR2 FNYEAQ (reference sequence). From the RT-PCR reads, TCRdb called clonotypes with MiXCR, one entry per CDR3 protein. Of hundreds of thousands of distinct CDR3 sequences in the sample, about 8% were seen once. The TCR originated in a man in his fifties or sixties who received an inactivated influenza vaccine. Sequences were derived from PBMCs from blood, sampled roughly 24 months after vaccination. The V and J genes are TRBV7-7 and TRBJ2-3; TRBD1 is a possible D gene (5 bases). The CDR3 here is CASSLDSGSTDTQYF. The CDR3 coding sequence is TGTGCTAGCAGCTTGGATTCAGGGAGCACAGATACGCAGTATTTT.